The 21 T cell receptor beta chains listed next were all sequenced from one sample in a study of beta chain features in type 1 diabetes. The whole isolated RNA underwent reverse transcription, so sequencing captured expressed TCRB transcripts. Generated by immunoSEQ multiplex PCR, the TCRdb table keeps only in-frame clones and is missing some. This sample has 200,000 to 250,000 clones, with roughly 11% found just once. Material: central memory CD4+ T cells from blood. The receptors stem from a man aged 18 to 29 in good health.

This chain uses TRBV5-4 with TRBJ1-2, with no clear D. The CDR3 consists of 13 residues. Germline CDR1 reads SGHNT; CDR2 reads YYREEE (reference sequence). V was shortened by 0 bases and J by 4 bases, with 7 bases between the two germline ends. This CDR3 reads CASSLVQSYGYTF. CDR3 nucleotide sequence: TGTGCCAGCAGCTTGGTGCAGAGCTATGGCTACACCTTC.

In this sample, this clone turned up many times. V gene TRBV30 combines with J gene TRBJ2-3; 7 bases are shared with TRBD1. Trimming took 0 bases from V and 0 from J; bases not matched to a gene: 3. CDR1 and CDR2 (germline): GTSNPN, SVGIG (reference sequence). This CDR3 comprises 15 residues. The chain's CDR3 is CAWSVSTGSTDTQYF. As DNA, the CDR3 is TGTGCCTGGAGTGTCTCGACAGGGAGCACAGATACGCAGTATTTT.

This clone was counted between two and nine times. The chain couples TRBV11-2 to TRBJ2-2; weak D call: TRBD2 (6 bases). This CDR3 has 14 residues. V was cut by 5 bases and J by 7 bases, with 14 bases left in between. The germline gives CDR1 SGHAT, CDR2 FQNNGV. The CDR3 coding sequence is TGTGCCAGCAGCCCCGGGACTCACAGCGGGGAGCTGTTTTTT. Its translation: CASSPGTHSGELFF.

V is TRBV7-2 and J is TRBJ2-5; maybe TRBD2 (6 bases). The CDR3 extends over 14 amino acids. Germline V lookup: CDR1 SGHTA, CDR2 FQGNSA. V lost 6 bases to trimming and J lost 7 bases, with 18 bases between them. CDR3 in amino acids: CASRQDGGFGTQYF. DNA of the CDR3: TGTGCCAGCAGACAAGATGGGGGGTTTGGGACCCAGTACTTC.

The table lists this clone with a few counts. This chain uses TRBV27 with TRBJ2-1; TRBD1 matches 7 bases. V was pared by 6 bases and J by 2 bases, with 10 bases of the junction left unmatched. The CDR3 spans 16 residues. Germline values: CDR1 MNHEY, CDR2 SMNVEV (reference sequence). This CDR3 is CASSPRTGRTYNEQFF. The DNA of the CDR3 is TGTGCCAGCAGCCCACGGACAGGCCGAACCTACAATGAGCAGTTCTTC.

CDR3 residues: CSVEWQFQETQYF. The CDR3 DNA reads as TGCAGCGTTGAGTGGCAGTTCCAAGAGACCCAGTACTTC. V usage is TRBV29-1 and J usage is TRBJ2-5; D is unresolved. Germline V lookup: CDR1 SQVTM, CDR2 ANQGSEA. CDR3 length: 13 amino acids. The V end lost 3 bases, the J end lost 1 base, and 9 bases lay between the germline ends.

This clone was seen only a few times. This could be a read error, since a much larger clone is one nucleotide away. Additional DNA sequences in this sample encode the identical CDR3. The V gene is TRBV5-4, the J gene TRBJ1-1, with no clear D. With 0 bases removed from V and 1 base from J, the gap between germline ends came to 7 bases. The CDR3 has 14 amino acids. Germline CDR1 SGHNT, CDR2 YYREEE (reference sequence). For the CDR3, the DNA is TGTGCCAGCAGCTTGGAGCAGAGGAACACTGAAGCTTTCTTT. Translating it yields CASSLEQRNTEAFF.

J is TRBJ2-3 and V is TRBV4-3, with 9 bases lining up with TRBD2. In germline, CDR1 is LGHNA, CDR2 YSLEER. This CDR3 has 15 residues. V shed 4 bases and J 4 bases; nucleotides not matched to a gene: 6. This CDR3 is CASSRILAGADTQYF. CDR3 in DNA: TGCGCCAGCAGCCGAATACTAGCGGGCGCAGATACGCAGTATTTT.

This chain connects TRBV7-9 to TRBJ2-7; TRBD2 might be the D (7 bases). The germline gives CDR1 SEHNR, CDR2 FQNEAQ (reference sequence). With 6 bases removed from V and 2 bases from J, the gap between germline ends came to 23 bases. The CDR3 is 17 residues long. In DNA, the CDR3 is TGTGCCAGCAGGCCCAGCGGGACATTGAGCGGAGCCTACGAGCAGTACTTC. Translation: CASRPSGTLSGAYEQYF.

The chain couples TRBV6-5 to TRBJ1-1, with D possibly being TRBD1 (5 bases). Germline CDR1 reads MNHEY; CDR2 reads SVGAGI. The germline V and J ends were trimmed by 4 bases and 6 bases, with 18 bases remaining between them. This CDR3 contains 15 residues. CDR3 loop: CASSWDLRTGSEAFF. The CDR3 nucleotides read TGTGCCAGCAGTTGGGACTTACGAACGGGTTCTGAAGCTTTCTTT.

The sample holds a few counts of this clone. V is TRBV7-2 and J is TRBJ2-1; tentative D call: TRBD2 (6 bases). Germline V CDR1 and CDR2: SGHTA, FQGNSA. CDR3 length equals 14 residues. V shed 5 bases and J shed 5 bases, with 13 bases lying between them. The CDR3 DNA is TGTGCCAGCAGCCCCAGACTAGGTAACAATGAGCAGTTCTTC. Protein product: CASSPRLGNNEQFF.

The chain is built from TRBV7-2 and TRBJ2-3; no definite D call. The CDR3 contains 15 residues. In germline, CDR1 is SGHTA, CDR2 FQGNSA. Trimming cost V 1 base and J 6 bases, with 14 bases left between them. DNA of the CDR3: TGTGCCAGCAGCTTAGTAGGTTACAAAGGGGATACGCAGTATTTT. This encodes CASSLVGYKGDTQYF.

This clone was seen repeatedly, ten times or more. The V and J genes are TRBV2 and TRBJ2-1; TRBD2 matches 7 bases. This CDR3 contains 16 residues. Germline-derived CDR1 and CDR2 are SNHLY and FYNNEI. The V segment lost 1 base and the J segment 2 bases; nucleotides outside the gene matches: 5. The chain's CDR3 is CASSEVGLAAYNEQFF. The CDR3 bases are TGTGCCAGCAGTGAAGTGGGGCTAGCGGCCTACAATGAGCAGTTCTTC.

This clone has ten or more counts. The V call is TRBV7-9, the J call TRBJ1-2, with D unclear. V was clipped by 5 bases and J by 2 bases, with 6 bases between them. The CDR3 covers 12 residues. Germline CDR1 SEHNR, CDR2 FQNEAQ (reference sequence). The CDR3 DNA is TGTGCCAGCAGCATGCCAAACTATGGCTACACCTTC. It specifies CASSMPNYGYTF.

This chain connects TRBV9 to TRBJ2-7, with D possibly matching TRBD2 (5 bases). CDR3 length equals 16 residues. V gave up 0 bases and J gave up 6 bases, with 19 bases separating them. Germline assignment: CDR1 SGDLS and CDR2 YYNGEE. CDR3 nucleotides: TGTGCCAGCAGCGTAGGAGGTCTAGCTGGAGACTCCGAGCAGTACTTC. Amino acid sequence: CASSVGGLAGDSEQYF.

This clone was recorded a few times. The chain joins TRBV5-1 to TRBJ2-2, with a weak D call TRBD2 (5 bases). V lost 1 base, J lost 5 bases, and 12 bases lay in between. CDR3 length equals 15 residues. CDR1 is SGHRS and CDR2 is YFSETQ in the germline V gene. CDR3 in DNA: TGCGCCAGCAGCTTGTCACCACTAGGTACCGGGGAGCTGTTTTTT. It is translated as CASSLSPLGTGELFF.

This chain connects TRBV4-2 to TRBJ2-5, with no clear D. The CDR3 extends over 13 amino acids. V was pared by 1 base and J by 3 bases, with 6 bases between. Germline values: CDR1 LGHNA, CDR2 YNFKEQ. The CDR3 DNA reads TGTGCCAGCAGCCAAGCTCCAGAAGAGACCCAGTACTTC. As protein: CASSQAPEETQYF.

The V and J genes are TRBV18 and TRBJ1-1; 8 positions agree with TRBD1. The germline gives CDR1 KGHSH, CDR2 LQKENI. The CDR3 covers 14 residues. V lost 3 bases, J lost 3 bases, and 3 bases stayed unmatched. DNA for the CDR3: TGTGCCAGCTCACCGACAGGGGATGACACTGAAGCTTTCTTT. Protein sequence: CASSPTGDDTEAFF.

This chain joins TRBV11-3 and TRBJ2-3; the D gene is possibly TRBD2 (6 bases). CDR1 is SGHNT, CDR2 YENEEA, per germline. The CDR3 runs to 13 residues. V gave up 7 bases and J gave up 4 bases, with 12 bases separating them. The CDR3 sequence: CASNAGFADTQYF. CDR3 DNA sequence: TGTGCCAGCAACGCGGGGTTCGCAGATACGCAGTATTTT.

This sequence joins TRBV29-1 and TRBJ2-7; the match to TRBD1 covers 9 bases. From germline, CDR1 is SQVTM and CDR2 ANQGSEA. Trimming took 7 bases from V and 6 from J; bases not matched to a gene: 10. This CDR3 region has 13 residues. The DNA of the CDR3 is TGCAGCGCCCGGGGACAGGGAGGTAGCGAGCAGTACTTC. Translation: CSARGQGGSEQYF.

This chain joins TRBV18 and TRBJ2-5; D ambiguous. The V and J ends lost 6 bases and 5 bases respectively, with 13 bases between them. The germline CDR1 and CDR2 sequences are KGHSH and LQKENI. The CDR3 loop spans 13 amino acids. Here the CDR3 DNA reads TGTGCCAGCTCTCGCGACTTGCGGGAGACCCAGTACTTC. It codes for CASSRDLRETQYF.